This T cell receptor (beta chain) was obtained from a study of blood T cells in healthy people across ages. Next came a second PCR, run for about 7 to 11 cycles, which used a sample-barcoded 5' primer along with a J-beta primer mix. Using its own MiXCR run on the 5' RACE reads, TCRdb lists one record per CDR3 protein. The top ten clones hold around 7.7% of a sample with some 1.7 million distinct CDR3 sequences, roughly 28% of them seen once. CDR1 is MNHNS, CDR2 SASEGT, per germline. CDR3 length equals 13 residues. V was pared by 8 bases and J by 6 bases, with 11 bases between. The chain is built from TRBV6-1 and TRBJ1-6, with D possibly being TRBD1 (5 bases). This clonotype was obtained from a woman aged 30 to 39 in good health. The sample consisted of blood. The CDR3 nucleotides read TGTGCCAGCCTCCGGGGACTTAATTCACCCCTCCACTTT. Encoded protein: CASLRGLNSPLHF.